This T cell receptor (beta chain) was captured by sequencing in a study of T cell responses to AZD1222 COVID-19 vaccine. Study overall: Second doses that came at about 4 or about 12 weeks were put together. Study-level results: Two AZD1222 administrations were followed by greater Spike-specific TCR breadth and depth.

A remark on this clone: The antigen is unknown.

Sequenced by immunoSEQ multiplex PCR; TCRdb stores in-frame clones only, minus some. The sample holds 120,000 to 150,000 clones, under 95% seen once. The germline CDR1 and CDR2 sequences are SNHLY and FYNNEI. The V end was cut by 3 bases, the J end by 4 bases, with 9 bases between. The CDR3 length is 13 residues. The TCR sequence derives from an adult in good health. The sample was peripheral blood, taken on day 0 of AZD1222 vaccination. The chain joins TRBV2 to TRBJ1-1; D is unclear. The CDR3 DNA reads TGTGCCAGCAGTGATGACTCCCGCACTGAAGCTTTCTTT. Its translation: CASSDDSRTEAFF.